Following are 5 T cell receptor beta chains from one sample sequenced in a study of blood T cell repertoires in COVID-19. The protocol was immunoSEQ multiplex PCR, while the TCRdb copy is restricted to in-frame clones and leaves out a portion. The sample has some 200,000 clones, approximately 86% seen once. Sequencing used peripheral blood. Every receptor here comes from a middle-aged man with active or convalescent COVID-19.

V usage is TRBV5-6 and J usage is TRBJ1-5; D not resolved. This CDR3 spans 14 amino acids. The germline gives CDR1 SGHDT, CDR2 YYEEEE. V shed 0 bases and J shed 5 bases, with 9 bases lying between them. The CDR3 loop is CASSLDSTDQPQHF. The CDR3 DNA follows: TGTGCCAGCAGCTTGGACAGTACCGATCAGCCCCAGCATTTT.

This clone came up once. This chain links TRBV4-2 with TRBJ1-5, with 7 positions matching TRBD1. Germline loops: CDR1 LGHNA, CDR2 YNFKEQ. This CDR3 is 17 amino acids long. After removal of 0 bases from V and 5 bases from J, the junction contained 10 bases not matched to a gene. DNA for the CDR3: TGTGCCAGCAGCCAAGATTCCGGGACAGTTTTCTATCAGCCCCAGCATTTT. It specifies CASSQDSGTVFYQPQHF.

CDR3 DNA: TGTGCCAGTAGTGGGGCCAGGGTGAACACTGAAGCTTTCTTT. Its protein is CASSGARVNTEAFF. The rearrangement uses TRBV19 and TRBJ1-1, with D perhaps matching TRBD1 (5 bases). From germline, CDR1 is LNHDA and CDR2 SQIVND (reference sequence). V was clipped by 5 bases and J by 0 bases, with 10 bases between them. The CDR3 is 14 residues long.

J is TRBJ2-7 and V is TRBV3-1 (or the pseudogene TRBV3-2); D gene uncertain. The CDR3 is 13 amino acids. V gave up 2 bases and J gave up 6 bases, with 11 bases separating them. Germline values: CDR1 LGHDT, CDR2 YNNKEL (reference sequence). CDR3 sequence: CASSQSESGEQYF. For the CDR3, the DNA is TGTGCCAGCAGCCAAAGCGAGTCGGGCGAGCAGTACTTC.

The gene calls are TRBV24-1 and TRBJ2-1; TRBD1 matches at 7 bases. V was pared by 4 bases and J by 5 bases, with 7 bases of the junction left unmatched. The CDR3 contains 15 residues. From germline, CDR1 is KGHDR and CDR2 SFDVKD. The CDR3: CATSDGTAVNNEQFF. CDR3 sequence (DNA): TGTGCCACCAGTGACGGGACAGCCGTTAACAATGAGCAGTTCTTC.